The TCR beta chain under discussion was sequenced for a study of cytomegalovirus exposure and HLA in healthy donors. Notes on the study in general: Association with HLA alleles at 0.05 false discovery rate was found for some 18,000 TCR beta sequences in a later analysis. Prediction of most subjects' HLA-A and HLA-B alleles by TCR beta sequences was reportedly accurate. Prior analysis indicated that the majority of TCR beta V segments exhibited productivity approximately 90% or approximately 30% of the time.

Trimming left V 4 bases short and J 7 bases short, with 10 bases between. Germline V gives CDR1 SGHTA, CDR2 FQGNSA. This CDR3 contains 13 residues. Donors showed nominal health when sampled, although they likely had unrecorded immune exposures. Primers included in the PCR were 60 Vbeta and 13 Jbeta primers. Sequencing was performed with immunoSEQ multiplex PCR; in TCRdb, only in-frame clones are kept and a portion is missing. The sample has around 140,000 clones, around 77% seen once. This clone was observed a handful of times. The antigen is undetermined. The chain is built from TRBV7-2 and TRBJ2-2; D is unresolved. Material: PBMCs. This TCR was recovered from a male donor in good health and CMV-seropositive. The CDR3 region has the DNA TGTGCCAGCAGCTCCGACTGGAGCGGGGAGCTGTTTTTT. This gives the protein CASSSDWSGELFF. The full variable domain, in which reference TRBV7-2 and TRBJ2-2 provide the parts outside the CDR3, is GAGVSQSPSNKVTEKGKDVELRCDPISGHTALYWYRQSLGQGLEFLIYFQGNSAPDKSGLPSDRFSAERTGGSVSTLTIQRTQQEDSAVYLCASSSDWSGELFFGEGSRLTVL.